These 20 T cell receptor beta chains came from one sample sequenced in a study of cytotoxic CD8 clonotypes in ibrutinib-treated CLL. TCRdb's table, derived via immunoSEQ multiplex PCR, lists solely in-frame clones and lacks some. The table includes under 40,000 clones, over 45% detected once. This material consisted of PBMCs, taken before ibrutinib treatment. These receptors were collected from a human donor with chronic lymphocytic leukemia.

As DNA, the CDR3 is TGTGCCAGCACCCGAACGTCACAGTACACTGAAGCTTTCTTT. Protein: CASTRTSQYTEAFF. V gene TRBV2 combines with J gene TRBJ1-1, with D hard to call. The CDR3 has 14 residues. Trimming removed 7 bases at V and 3 bases at J, with 15 bases between. Germline lookup yields CDR1 SNHLY and CDR2 FYNNEI.

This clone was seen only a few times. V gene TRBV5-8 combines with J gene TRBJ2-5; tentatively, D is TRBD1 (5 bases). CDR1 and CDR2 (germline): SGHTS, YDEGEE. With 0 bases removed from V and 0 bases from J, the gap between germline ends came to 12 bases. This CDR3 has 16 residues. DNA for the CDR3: TGTGCCAGCAGCTTGGGTACAGGAGCTTACCAAGAGACCCAGTACTTC. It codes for CASSLGTGAYQETQYF.

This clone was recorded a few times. The CDR3, as DNA: TGTGCCAGCAGTACCTCTAACGGTCAGCCCCAGCATTTT. Translating gives CASSTSNGQPQHF. This chain joins TRBV27 and TRBJ1-5, with no clear D. This CDR3 has 13 amino acids. CDR1 is MNHEY, CDR2 SMNVEV, per germline (reference sequence). V gave up 5 bases and J gave up 6 bases, with 11 bases separating them.

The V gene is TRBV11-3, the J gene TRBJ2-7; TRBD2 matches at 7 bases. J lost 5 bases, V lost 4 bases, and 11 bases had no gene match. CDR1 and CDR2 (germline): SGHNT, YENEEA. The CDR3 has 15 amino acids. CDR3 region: CASSSSGANSHEQYF. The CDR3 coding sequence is TGTGCCAGCAGCTCCAGCGGGGCCAATTCCCACGAGCAGTACTTC.

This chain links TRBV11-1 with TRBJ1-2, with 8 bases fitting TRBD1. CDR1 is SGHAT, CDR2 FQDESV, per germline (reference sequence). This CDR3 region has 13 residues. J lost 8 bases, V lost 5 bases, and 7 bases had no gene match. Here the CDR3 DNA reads TGTGCCAGCAGCCAGACAGGGGCAGGAGGCTACACCTTC. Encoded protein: CASSQTGAGGYTF.

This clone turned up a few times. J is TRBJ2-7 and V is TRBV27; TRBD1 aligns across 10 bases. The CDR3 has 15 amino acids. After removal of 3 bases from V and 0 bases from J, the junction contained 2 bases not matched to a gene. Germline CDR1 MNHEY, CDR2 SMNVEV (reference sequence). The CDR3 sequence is CASSFRTGGSYEQYF. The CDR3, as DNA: TGTGCCAGCAGTTTTAGGACAGGGGGCTCCTACGAGCAGTACTTC.

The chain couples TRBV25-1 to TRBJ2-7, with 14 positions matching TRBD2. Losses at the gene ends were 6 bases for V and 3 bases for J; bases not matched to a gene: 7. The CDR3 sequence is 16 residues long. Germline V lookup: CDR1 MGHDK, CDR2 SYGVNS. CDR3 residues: CASSGTSGGPIYEQYF. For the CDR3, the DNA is TGTGCCAGCAGCGGGACTAGCGGGGGTCCTATCTACGAGCAGTACTTC.

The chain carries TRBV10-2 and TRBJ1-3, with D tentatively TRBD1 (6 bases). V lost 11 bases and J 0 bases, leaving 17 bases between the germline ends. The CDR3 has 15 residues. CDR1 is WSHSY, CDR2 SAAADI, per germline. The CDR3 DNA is TGCGCCGCCGGGACACTAGAAAGCTCTGGAAACACCATATATTTT. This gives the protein CAAGTLESSGNTIYF.

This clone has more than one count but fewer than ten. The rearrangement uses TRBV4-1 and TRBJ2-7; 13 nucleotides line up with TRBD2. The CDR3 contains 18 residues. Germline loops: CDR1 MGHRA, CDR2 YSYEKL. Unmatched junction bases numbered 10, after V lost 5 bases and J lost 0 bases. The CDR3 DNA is TGCGCCAGCAGCTTCGGGACTAGCGGGGCCGGGCTCTCCTACGAGCAGTACTTC. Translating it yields CASSFGTSGAGLSYEQYF.

CDR3: CASSLAAGIVDGYTF. The DNA for the CDR3 is TGTGCCAGCAGCTTAGCGGCAGGGATCGTTGATGGCTACACCTTC. The chain uses TRBV11-2 and TRBJ1-2, with a weak D call TRBD1 (5 bases). The CDR3 runs to 15 residues. Germline assignment: CDR1 SGHAT and CDR2 FQNNGV. V lost 1 base to trimming and J lost 6 bases, with 15 bases between them.

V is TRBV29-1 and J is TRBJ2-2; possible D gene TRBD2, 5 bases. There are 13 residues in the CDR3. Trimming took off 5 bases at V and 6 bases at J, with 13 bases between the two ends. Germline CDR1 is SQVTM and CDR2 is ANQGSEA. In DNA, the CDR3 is TGCAGCGTTCTCCTAGCCGCGGCCGGGGAGCTGTTTTTT. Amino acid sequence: CSVLLAAAGELFF.

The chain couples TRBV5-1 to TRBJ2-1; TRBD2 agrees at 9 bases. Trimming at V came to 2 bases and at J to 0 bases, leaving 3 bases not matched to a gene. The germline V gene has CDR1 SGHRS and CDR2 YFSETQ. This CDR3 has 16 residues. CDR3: CASSLAGGHSYNEQFF. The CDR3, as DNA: TGCGCCAGCAGCTTAGCGGGGGGACACTCCTACAATGAGCAGTTCTTC.

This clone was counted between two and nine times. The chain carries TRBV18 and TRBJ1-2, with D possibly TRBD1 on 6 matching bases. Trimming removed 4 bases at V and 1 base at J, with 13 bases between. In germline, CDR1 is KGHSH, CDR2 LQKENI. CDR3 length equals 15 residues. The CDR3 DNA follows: TGTGCCAGCTCACGAGCAGGGGATCGTAACTATGGCTACACCTTC. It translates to CASSRAGDRNYGYTF. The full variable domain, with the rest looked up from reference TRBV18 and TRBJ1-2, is NAGVMQNPRHLVRRRGQEARLRCSPMKGHSHVYWYRQLPEEGLKFMVYLQKENIIDESGMPKERFSAEFPKEGPSILRIQQVVRGDSAAYFCASSRAGDRNYGYTFGSGTRLTVV.

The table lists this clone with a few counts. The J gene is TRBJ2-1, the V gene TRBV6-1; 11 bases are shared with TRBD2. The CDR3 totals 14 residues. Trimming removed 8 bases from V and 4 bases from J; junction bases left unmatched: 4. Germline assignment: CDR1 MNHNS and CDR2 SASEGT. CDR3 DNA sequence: TGTGCCAGCTCTCCTAGCGGGGGGTACAATGAGCAGTTCTTC. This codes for CASSPSGGYNEQFF.

This chain's CDR3 is CASSYSSEHTQYF. For the CDR3, the DNA is TGTGCCAGCAGTTACTCGTCTGAGCATACGCAGTATTTT. The chain recombines TRBV6-6 with TRBJ2-3; unclear D gene. This CDR3 contains 13 residues. The V gene's germline CDR1 is MNHNY and CDR2 SVGAGI (reference sequence). Trimming cost V 0 bases and J 7 bases, with 8 bases left between them.

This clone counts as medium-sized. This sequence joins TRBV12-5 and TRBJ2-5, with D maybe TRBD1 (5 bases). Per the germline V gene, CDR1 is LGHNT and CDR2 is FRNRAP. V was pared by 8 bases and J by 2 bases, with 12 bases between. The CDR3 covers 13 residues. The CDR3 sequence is CASLMAGQETQYF. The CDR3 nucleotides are TGTGCTAGTCTAATGGCAGGGCAAGAGACCCAGTACTTC. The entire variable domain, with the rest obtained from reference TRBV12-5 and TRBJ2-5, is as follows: DARVTQTPRHKVTEMGQEVTMRCQPILGHNTVFWYRQTMMQGLELLAYFRNRAPLDDSGMPKDRFSAEMPDATLATLKIQPSEPRDSAVYFCASLMAGQETQYFGPGTRLLVL.

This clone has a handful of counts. CDR3 sequence (DNA): TGTGCCAGCAGCCCTAGGCCGGGGGACCTGTTCTTT. Residues: CASSPRPGDLFF. The chain carries TRBV11-2 and TRBJ1-1, with a possible D match to TRBD1 (5 bases). The CDR3 spans 12 residues. Germline V gene sequence: CDR1 SGHAT, CDR2 FQNNGV. Trimming removed 5 bases from V and 14 bases from J, with 18 bases in between.

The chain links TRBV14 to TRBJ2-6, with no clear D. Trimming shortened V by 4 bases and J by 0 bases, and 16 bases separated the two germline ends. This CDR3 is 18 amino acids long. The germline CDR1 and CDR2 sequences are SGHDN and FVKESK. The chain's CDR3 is CASSRWGFSYSGANVLTF. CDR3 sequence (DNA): TGTGCCAGCAGCCGTTGGGGATTCTCCTACTCTGGGGCCAACGTCCTGACTTTC. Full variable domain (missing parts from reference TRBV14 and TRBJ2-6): EAGVTQFPSHSVIEKGQTVTLRCDPISGHDNLYWYRRVMGKEIKFLLHFVKESKQDESGMPNNRFLAERTGGTYSTLKVQPAELEDSGVYFCASSRWGFSYSGANVLTFGAGSRLTVL.

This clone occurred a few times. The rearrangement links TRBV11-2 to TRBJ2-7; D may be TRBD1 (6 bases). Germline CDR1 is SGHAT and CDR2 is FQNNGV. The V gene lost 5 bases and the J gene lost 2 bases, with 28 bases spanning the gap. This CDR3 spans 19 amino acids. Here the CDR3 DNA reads TGTGCCAGCAGCCCTTTGGGTGTCAGGGGCGCGGGCCGTACCTACGAGCAGTACTTC. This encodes CASSPLGVRGAGRTYEQYF.

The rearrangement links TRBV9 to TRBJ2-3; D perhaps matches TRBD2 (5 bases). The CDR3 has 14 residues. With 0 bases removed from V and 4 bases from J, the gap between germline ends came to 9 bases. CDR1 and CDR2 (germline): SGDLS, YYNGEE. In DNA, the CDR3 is TGTGCCAGCAGCGTAGCCAGCGGCCCAGATACGCAGTATTTT. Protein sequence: CASSVASGPDTQYF.